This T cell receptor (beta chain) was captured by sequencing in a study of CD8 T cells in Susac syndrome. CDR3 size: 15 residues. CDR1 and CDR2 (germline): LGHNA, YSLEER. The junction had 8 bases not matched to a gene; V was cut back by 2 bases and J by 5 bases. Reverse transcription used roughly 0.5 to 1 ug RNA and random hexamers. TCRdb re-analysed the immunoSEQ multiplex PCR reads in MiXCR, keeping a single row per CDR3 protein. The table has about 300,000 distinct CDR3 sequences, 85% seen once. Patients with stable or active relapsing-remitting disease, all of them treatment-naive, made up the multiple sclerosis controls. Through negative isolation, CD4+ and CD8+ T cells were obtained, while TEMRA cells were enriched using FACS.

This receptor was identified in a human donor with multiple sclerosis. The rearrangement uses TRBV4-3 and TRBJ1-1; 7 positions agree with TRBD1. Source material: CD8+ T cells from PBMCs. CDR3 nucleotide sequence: TGCGCCAGCAGCCAAATCCGACAGGGCGAAACTGAAGCTTTCTTT. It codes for CASSQIRQGETEAFF.